The 10 T cell receptor beta chains listed next were all sequenced from one sample in a study of CD8+CD57+ T cells in acquired aplastic anemia. Genomic DNA was employed as the template in profiling TCR beta VDJ and CDR3. Via MiXCR, TCRdb re-called the reads, giving one row per CDR3 protein. The sample includes 150,000 to 200,000 distinct CDR3 sequences, 55% to 80% seen only once; the top ten take less than 55%. The specimen sequenced was sorted CD4+, CD8+, or CD8+CD57+ T cells (not recorded which) from PBMCs. The source of these receptors is a human donor in good health.

This chain uses TRBV7-6 with TRBJ2-7, with 9 bases that match TRBD1. After removal of 4 bases from V and 1 base from J, the junction contained 5 bases not matched to a gene. This CDR3 is 15 amino acids long. CDR1 and CDR2 from the germline V gene are SGHVS and FNYEAQ. CDR3 region: CASSSRDRESYEQYF. The CDR3 DNA reads TGTGCCAGCAGCTCCCGGGACAGGGAATCCTACGAGCAGTACTTC.

The J gene is TRBJ1-5, the V gene TRBV2, with a tentative D call TRBD1 (5 bases). The ends were cut back, 4 bases at V and 6 bases at J, with 13 bases in the middle. CDR1 and CDR2 (germline): SNHLY, FYNNEI. CDR3 length: 14 amino acids. The CDR3 reads CASSGGTRSQPQHF. DNA for the CDR3: TGTGCCAGCAGTGGAGGGACCAGGTCTCAGCCCCAGCATTTT.

V is TRBV7-9 and J is TRBJ1-5; D uncertain. CDR3 length equals 14 residues. Germline V gene data show CDR1 as SEHNR and CDR2 as FQNEAQ (reference sequence). The ends were cut back, 5 bases at V and 4 bases at J, with 12 bases in the middle. The CDR3 here is CASSHDGGNQPQHF. Written as DNA, the CDR3 is TGTGCCAGCAGCCATGACGGTGGGAATCAGCCCCAGCATTTT.

Many counts were recorded for this clonotype. The rearrangement links TRBV29-1 to TRBJ2-1; tentatively, D is TRBD2 (6 bases). Germline CDR1 SQVTM, CDR2 ANQGSEA. Trimming removed 4 bases at V and 4 bases at J, with 17 bases between. This CDR3 has 15 residues. The CDR3 sequence: CSVGIGIAEYNEQFF. The CDR3 DNA reads TGCAGCGTTGGGATCGGGATAGCGGAGTACAATGAGCAGTTCTTC.

Turning to this clonotype: This is likely a read error, given that the CDR3 carries no conserved phenylalanine or tryptophan at its end. The chain links TRBV9 to TRBJ2-7; TRBD1 matches at 9 bases. V shed 3 bases, J shed 5 bases, and the junction held 6 bases outside the gene matches. The CDR3 is 14 amino acids. Germline CDR1 reads SGDLS; CDR2 reads YYNGEE. This chain's CDR3 is CASSDRDRDDEQYL. The CDR3 DNA sequence: TGTGCCAGCAGCGACCGGGACAGGGACGACGAGCAGTACCTC.

To note about this clonotype: One end of the junction varies from germline; a read error may be responsible. The chain recombines TRBV15 with TRBJ1-5; D unresolved. The V gene's germline CDR1 is LNHNV and CDR2 YYDKDF (reference sequence). The CDR3 totals 15 residues. CDR3 nucleotide sequence: TGTGACACCAGCAGAGACTACAGTAACAATCAGCCCCAGCACTTT. Amino acid sequence: CDTSRDYSNNQPQHF.

The J gene is TRBJ2-1, the V gene TRBV6-1; TRBD1 matches at 10 bases. CDR3 length: 16 amino acids. The V segment lost 5 bases and the J segment 7 bases; nucleotides outside the gene matches: 11. The germline gives CDR1 MNHNS, CDR2 SASEGT. The CDR3 loop reads CASSYSKGQGQNEQFF. The CDR3 region has the DNA TGTGCCAGCAGTTACTCGAAGGGACAGGGGCAGAATGAGCAGTTCTTC.

The chain links TRBV2 to TRBJ2-3, with TRBD2 matching 14 bases. CDR1 SNHLY and CDR2 FYNNEI come from the germline V gene. J was trimmed by 2 bases and V by 11 bases; bases with no gene match: 6. This CDR3 is 15 amino acids long. The CDR3 protein is CARRLAGGTTDTQYF. In nucleotides, the CDR3 is TGTGCCCGAAGACTAGCGGGGGGGACCACAGATACGCAGTATTTT.

The chain couples TRBV2 to TRBJ2-7; the D gene is possibly TRBD1 (6 bases). Germline values: CDR1 SNHLY, CDR2 FYNNEI. V was shortened by 3 bases and J by 0 bases, with 9 bases between the two germline ends. The length of the CDR3 is 14 residues. CDR3 in DNA: TGTGCCAGCAGTGATTTGGGGGCCTCCTACGAGCAGTACTTC. Translation gives CASSDLGASYEQYF. Supplemented by reference TRBV2 and TRBJ2-7, the full variable domain reads EPEVTQTPSHQVTQMGQEVILRCVPISNHLYFYWYRQILGQKVEFLVSFYNNEISEKSEIFDDQFSVERPDGSNFTLKIRSTKLEDSAMYFCASSDLGASYEQYFGPGTRLTVT.

This rearrangement joins TRBV5-6 to TRBJ2-7; D remains ambiguous. The CDR3 spans 13 residues. Germline V gene data show CDR1 as SGHDT and CDR2 as YYEEEE. V shed 2 bases and J shed 0 bases, with 6 bases lying between them. The CDR3 region is CASSFSASYEQYF. The DNA of the CDR3 is TGTGCCAGCAGCTTCTCAGCCTCCTACGAGCAGTACTTC. Together with reference TRBV5-6 and TRBJ2-7, the CDR3 gives the full variable domain: DAGVTQSPTHLIKTRGQQVTLRCSPKSGHDTVSWYQQALGQGPQFIFQYYEEEERQRGNFPDRFSGHQFPNYSSELNVNALLLGDSALYLCASSFSASYEQYFGPGTRLTVT.